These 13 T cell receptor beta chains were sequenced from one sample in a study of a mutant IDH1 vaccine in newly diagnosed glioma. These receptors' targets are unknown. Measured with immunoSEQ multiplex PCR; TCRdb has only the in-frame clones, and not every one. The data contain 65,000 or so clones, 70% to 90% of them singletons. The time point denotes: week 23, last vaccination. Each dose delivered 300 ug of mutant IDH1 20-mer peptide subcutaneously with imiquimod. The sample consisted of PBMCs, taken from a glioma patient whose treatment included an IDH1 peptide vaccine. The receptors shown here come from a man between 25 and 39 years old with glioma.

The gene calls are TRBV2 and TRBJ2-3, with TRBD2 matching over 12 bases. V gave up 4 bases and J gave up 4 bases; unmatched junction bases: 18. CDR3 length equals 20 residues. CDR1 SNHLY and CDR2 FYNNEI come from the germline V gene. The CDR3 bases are TGTGCCAGCAGTGGACAGGGAATGCTAGCGGGGGGGCTGTGGTCAGATACGCAGTATTTT. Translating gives CASSGQGMLAGGLWSDTQYF.

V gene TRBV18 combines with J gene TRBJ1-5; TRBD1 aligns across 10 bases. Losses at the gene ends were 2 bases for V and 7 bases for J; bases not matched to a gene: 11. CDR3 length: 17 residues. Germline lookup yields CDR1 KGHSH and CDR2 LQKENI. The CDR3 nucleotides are TGTGCCAGCTCACCAAGGCTGCGGGACAGGGGAGACCAGCCCCAGCATTTT. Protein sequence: CASSPRLRDRGDQPQHF.

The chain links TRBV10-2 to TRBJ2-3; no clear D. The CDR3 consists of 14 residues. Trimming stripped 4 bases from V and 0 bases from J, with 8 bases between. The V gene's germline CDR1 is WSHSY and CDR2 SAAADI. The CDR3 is CASSVLQSTDTQYF. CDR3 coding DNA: TGCGCCAGCAGTGTTCTGCAGAGCACAGATACGCAGTATTTT.

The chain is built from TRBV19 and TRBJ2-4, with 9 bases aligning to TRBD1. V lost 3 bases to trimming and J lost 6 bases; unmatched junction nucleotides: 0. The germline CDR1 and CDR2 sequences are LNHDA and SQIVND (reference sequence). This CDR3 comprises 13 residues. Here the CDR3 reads CASSMTGGNIQYF. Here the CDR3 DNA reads TGTGCCAGTAGTATGACAGGGGGAAACATTCAGTACTTC. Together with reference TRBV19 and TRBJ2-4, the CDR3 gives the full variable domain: DGGITQSPKYLFRKEGQNVTLSCEQNLNHDAMYWYRQDPGQGLRLIYYSQIVNDFQKGDIAEGYSVSREKKESFPLTVTSAQKNPTAFYLCASSMTGGNIQYFGAGTRLSVL.

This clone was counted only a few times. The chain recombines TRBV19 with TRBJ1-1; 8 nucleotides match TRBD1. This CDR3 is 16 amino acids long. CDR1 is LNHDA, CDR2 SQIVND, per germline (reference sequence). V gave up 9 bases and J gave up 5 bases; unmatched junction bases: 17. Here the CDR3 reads CASHDQGAPPGTEAFF. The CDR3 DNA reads TGTGCCAGCCACGATCAGGGGGCACCCCCTGGAACTGAAGCTTTCTTT.

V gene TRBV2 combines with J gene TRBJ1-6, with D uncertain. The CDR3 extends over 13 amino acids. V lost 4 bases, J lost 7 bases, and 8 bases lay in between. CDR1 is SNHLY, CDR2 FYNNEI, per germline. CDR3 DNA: TGTGCCAGCAGTGCTGAGGGAAATTCACCCCTCCACTTT. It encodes CASSAEGNSPLHF.

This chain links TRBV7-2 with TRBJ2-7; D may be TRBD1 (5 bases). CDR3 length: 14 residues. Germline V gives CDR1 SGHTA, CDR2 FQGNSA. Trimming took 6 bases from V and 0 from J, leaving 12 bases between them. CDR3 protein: CASRKRQSSYEQYF. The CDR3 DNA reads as TGTGCCAGCAGAAAACGACAGAGCTCCTACGAGCAGTACTTC.

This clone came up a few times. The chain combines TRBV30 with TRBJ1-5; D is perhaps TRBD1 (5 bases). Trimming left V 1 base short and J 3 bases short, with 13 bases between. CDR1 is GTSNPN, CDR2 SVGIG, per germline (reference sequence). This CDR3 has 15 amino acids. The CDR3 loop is CAWSDRGDPNQPQHF. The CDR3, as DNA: TGTGCCTGGAGTGATAGGGGAGACCCCAATCAGCCCCAGCATTTT.

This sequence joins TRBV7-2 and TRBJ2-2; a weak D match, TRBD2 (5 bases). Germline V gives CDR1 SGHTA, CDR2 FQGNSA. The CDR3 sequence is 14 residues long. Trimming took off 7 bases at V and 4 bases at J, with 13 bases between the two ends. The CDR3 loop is CASKLLEVTGELFF. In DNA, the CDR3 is TGTGCCAGCAAACTCCTGGAGGTCACCGGGGAGCTGTTTTTT.

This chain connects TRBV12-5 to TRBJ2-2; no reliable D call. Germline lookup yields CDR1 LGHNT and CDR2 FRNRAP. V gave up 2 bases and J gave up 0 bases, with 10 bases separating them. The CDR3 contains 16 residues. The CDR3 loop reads CASGLMAGSNTGELFF. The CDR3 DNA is TGTGCTAGTGGTTTGATGGCAGGATCGAACACCGGGGAGCTGTTTTTT.

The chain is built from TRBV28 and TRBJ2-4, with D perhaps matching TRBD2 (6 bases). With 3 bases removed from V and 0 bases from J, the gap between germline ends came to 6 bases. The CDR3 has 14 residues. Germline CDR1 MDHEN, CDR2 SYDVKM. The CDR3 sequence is CASSFGGAKNIQYF. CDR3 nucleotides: TGTGCCAGCAGTTTCGGGGGAGCCAAAAACATTCAGTACTTC.

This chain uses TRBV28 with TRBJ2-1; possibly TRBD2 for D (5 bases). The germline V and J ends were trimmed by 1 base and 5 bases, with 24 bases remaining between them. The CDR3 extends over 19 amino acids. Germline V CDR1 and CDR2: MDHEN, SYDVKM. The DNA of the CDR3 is TGTGCCAGCAGTTTATTAAGGTTTCGGGGTTCCGGCTTACACAATGAGCAGTTCTTC. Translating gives CASSLLRFRGSGLHNEQFF.

The CDR3 DNA follows: TGTGCCAGCAGCAAGGGTGGCACAGCCTCTACGGCACCCCTCCACTTT. Translated, it gives CASSKGGTASTAPLHF. The chain has TRBV5-5 and TRBJ1-6; D not resolved. The CDR3 sequence is 16 residues long. The germline V gene encodes CDR1 SGHKS and CDR2 YYEKEE (reference sequence). The germline V and J ends were trimmed by 4 bases and 11 bases, with 22 bases remaining between them.